The 4 T cell receptor beta chains in this list originate from one sample, sequenced in a study of graft-versus-host responses after intestinal transplantation. Here immunoSEQ multiplex PCR was the method, and the copy in TCRdb shows in-frame clones only, minus some. The table shows under 20,000 clones, with approximately 80% occurring only once. This material consisted of PBMCs, taken 14 days after transplant. The receptors here all came from a human patient who received an intestinal transplant, so some T cells may come from the graft donor.

The chain employs TRBV27 and TRBJ2-1; weak D call: TRBD2 (6 bases). With 5 bases removed from V and 1 base from J, the gap between germline ends came to 12 bases. Per germline, CDR1 MNHEY and CDR2 SMNVEV (reference sequence). The CDR3 spans 15 residues. In DNA, the CDR3 is TGTGCCAGCAGTCTCAGTAGCGGTTCCTACAATGAGCAGTTCTTC. This gives the protein CASSLSSGSYNEQFF.

V usage is TRBV4-1 and J usage is TRBJ2-7; the match to TRBD1 covers 7 bases. V trimming: 6 bases; J trimming: 4 bases; junction bases outside the gene matches: 6. The germline V gene encodes CDR1 MGHRA and CDR2 YSYEKL. The CDR3 runs to 13 residues. The CDR3 coding sequence is TGCGCCAGCAGTTCCGACAGGGCTTACGAGCAGTACTTC. It encodes CASSSDRAYEQYF.

This rearrangement joins TRBV2 to TRBJ1-1; no clear D. The germline gives CDR1 SNHLY, CDR2 FYNNEI. V was cut by 6 bases and J by 5 bases, with 19 bases left in between. The CDR3 spans 15 residues. CDR3 in amino acids: CASSDAETRATEAFF. The CDR3 DNA is TGTGCCAGCAGCGACGCGGAGACCCGGGCAACTGAAGCTTTCTTT.

The V call is TRBV9, the J call TRBJ2-2; 11 bases map to TRBD1. The CDR3 has 15 amino acids. From germline, CDR1 is SGDLS and CDR2 YYNGEE. V shed 4 bases and J 7 bases; nucleotides not matched to a gene: 6. CDR3 coding DNA: TGTGCCAGCAGCTTCGGACAGGGGGCGAGCGGGGAGCTGTTTTTT. It codes for CASSFGQGASGELFF. Drawing the rest from reference TRBV9 and TRBJ2-2, the complete variable domain is DSGVTQTPKHLITATGQRVTLRCSPRSGDLSVYWYQQSLDQGLQFLIQYYNGEERAKGNILERFSAQQFPDLHSELNLSSLELGDSALYFCASSFGQGASGELFFGEGSRLTVL.